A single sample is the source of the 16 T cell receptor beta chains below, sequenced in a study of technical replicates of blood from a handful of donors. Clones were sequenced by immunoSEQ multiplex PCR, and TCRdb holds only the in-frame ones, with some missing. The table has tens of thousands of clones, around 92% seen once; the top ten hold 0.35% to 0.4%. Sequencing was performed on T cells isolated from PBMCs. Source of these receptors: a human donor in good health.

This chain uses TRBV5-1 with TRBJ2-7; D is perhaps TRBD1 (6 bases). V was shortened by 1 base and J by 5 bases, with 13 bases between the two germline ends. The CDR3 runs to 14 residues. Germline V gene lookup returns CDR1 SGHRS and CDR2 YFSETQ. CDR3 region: CASSLTGKSNEQYF. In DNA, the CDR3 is TGCGCCAGCAGCTTGACAGGGAAGTCGAACGAGCAGTACTTC.

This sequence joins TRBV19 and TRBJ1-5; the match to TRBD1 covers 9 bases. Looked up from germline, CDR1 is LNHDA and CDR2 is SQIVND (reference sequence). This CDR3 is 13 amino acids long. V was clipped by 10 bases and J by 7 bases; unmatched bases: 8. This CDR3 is CATGQGREQPQHF. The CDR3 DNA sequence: TGTGCCACCGGACAGGGGAGAGAGCAGCCCCAGCATTTT. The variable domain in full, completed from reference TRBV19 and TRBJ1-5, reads DGGITQSPKYLFRKEGQNVTLSCEQNLNHDAMYWYRQDPGQGLRLIYYSQIVNDFQKGDIAEGYSVSREKKESFPLTVTSAQKNPTAFYLCATGQGREQPQHFGDGTRLSIL.

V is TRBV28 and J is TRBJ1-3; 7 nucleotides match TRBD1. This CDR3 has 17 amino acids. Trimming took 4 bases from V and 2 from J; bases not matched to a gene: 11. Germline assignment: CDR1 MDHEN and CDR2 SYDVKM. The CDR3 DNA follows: TGTGCCAGCAGTTCAATACCGACAGGGTTTGCTGGAAACACCATATATTTT. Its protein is CASSSIPTGFAGNTIYF.

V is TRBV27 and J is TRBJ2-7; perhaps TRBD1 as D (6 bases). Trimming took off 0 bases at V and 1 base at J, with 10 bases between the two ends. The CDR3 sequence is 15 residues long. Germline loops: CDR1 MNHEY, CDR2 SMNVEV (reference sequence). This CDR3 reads CASSLSLGQSYEQYF. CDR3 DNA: TGTGCCAGCAGTTTATCTCTAGGACAGTCCTACGAGCAGTACTTC.

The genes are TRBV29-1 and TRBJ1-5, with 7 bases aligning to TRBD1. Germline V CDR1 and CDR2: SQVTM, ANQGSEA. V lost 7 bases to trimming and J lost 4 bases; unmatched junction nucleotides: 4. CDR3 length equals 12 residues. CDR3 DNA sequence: TGCAGCGCCGGGACAGAGAATCAGCCCCAGCATTTT. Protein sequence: CSAGTENQPQHF.

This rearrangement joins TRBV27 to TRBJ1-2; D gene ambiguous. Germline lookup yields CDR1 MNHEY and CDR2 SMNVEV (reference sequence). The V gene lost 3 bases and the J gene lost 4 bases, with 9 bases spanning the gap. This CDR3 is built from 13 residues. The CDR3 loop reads CASSFEGGYGYTF. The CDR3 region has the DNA TGTGCCAGCAGTTTCGAGGGAGGCTATGGCTACACCTTC.

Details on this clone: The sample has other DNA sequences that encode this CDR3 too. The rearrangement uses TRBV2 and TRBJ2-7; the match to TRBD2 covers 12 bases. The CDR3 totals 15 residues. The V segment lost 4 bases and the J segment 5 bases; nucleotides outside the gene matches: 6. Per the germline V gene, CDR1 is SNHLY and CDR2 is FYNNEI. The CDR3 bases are TGTGCCAGCAGTGGGCTAGCGGGAGGGCCCCACGAGCAGTACTTC. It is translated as CASSGLAGGPHEQYF.

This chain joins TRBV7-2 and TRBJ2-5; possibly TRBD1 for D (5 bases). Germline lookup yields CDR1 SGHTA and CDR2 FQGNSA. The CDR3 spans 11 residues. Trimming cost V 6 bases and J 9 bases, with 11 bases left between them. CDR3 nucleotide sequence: TGTGCCAGCAGGGGGCTCGCGGCCCAGTACTTC. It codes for CASRGLAAQYF.

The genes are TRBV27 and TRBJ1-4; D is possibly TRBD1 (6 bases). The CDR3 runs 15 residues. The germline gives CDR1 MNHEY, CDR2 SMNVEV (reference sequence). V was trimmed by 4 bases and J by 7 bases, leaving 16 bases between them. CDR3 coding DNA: TGTGCCAGCAGTTACAGGGCGCTTGGGACTGAAAAACTGTTTTTT. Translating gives CASSYRALGTEKLFF.

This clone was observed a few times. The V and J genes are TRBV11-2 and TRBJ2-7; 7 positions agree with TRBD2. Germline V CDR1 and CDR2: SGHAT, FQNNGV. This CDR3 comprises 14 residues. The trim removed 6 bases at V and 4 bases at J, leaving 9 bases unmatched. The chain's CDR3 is CASSYQREGYEQYF. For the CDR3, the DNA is TGTGCCAGCAGTTACCAGCGGGAAGGGTACGAGCAGTACTTC. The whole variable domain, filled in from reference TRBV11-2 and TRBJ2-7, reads EAGVAQSPRYKIIEKRQSVAFWCNPISGHATLYWYQQILGQGPKLLIQFQNNGVVDDSQLPKDRFSAERLKGVDSTLKIQPAKLEDSAVYLCASSYQREGYEQYFGPGTRLTVT.

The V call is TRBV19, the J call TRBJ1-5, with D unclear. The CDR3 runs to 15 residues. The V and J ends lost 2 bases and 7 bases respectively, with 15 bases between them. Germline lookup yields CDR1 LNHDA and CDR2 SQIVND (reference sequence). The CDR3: CASSIITGGGQPQHF. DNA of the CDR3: TGTGCCAGTAGTATAATAACGGGCGGAGGGCAGCCCCAGCATTTT.

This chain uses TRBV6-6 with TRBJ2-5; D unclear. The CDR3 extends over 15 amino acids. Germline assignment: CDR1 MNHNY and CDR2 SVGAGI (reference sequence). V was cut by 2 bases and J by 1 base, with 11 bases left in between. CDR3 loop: CASSYPGRLQETQYF. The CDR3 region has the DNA TGTGCCAGCAGTTACCCGGGTCGTCTCCAAGAGACCCAGTACTTC.

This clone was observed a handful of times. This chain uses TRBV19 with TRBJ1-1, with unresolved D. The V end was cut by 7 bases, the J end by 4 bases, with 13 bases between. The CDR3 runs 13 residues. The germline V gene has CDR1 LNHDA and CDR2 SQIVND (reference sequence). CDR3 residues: CASTSVLSTEAFF. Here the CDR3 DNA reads TGTGCCAGTACCTCGGTACTAAGCACTGAAGCTTTCTTT.

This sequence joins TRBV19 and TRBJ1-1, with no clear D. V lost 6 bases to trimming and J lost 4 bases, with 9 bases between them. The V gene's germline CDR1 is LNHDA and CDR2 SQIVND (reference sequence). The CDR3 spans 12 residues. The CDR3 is CASSERFTEAFF. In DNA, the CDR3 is TGTGCCAGTAGCGAGAGATTCACTGAAGCTTTCTTT.

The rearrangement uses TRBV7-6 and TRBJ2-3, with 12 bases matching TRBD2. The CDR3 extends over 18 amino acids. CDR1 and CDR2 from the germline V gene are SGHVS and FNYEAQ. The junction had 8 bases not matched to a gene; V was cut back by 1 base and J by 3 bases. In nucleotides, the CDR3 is TGTGCCAGCAGCTTAGTTGCTAGCGGGAGGGCCCATACAGATACGCAGTATTTT. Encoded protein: CASSLVASGRAHTDTQYF.

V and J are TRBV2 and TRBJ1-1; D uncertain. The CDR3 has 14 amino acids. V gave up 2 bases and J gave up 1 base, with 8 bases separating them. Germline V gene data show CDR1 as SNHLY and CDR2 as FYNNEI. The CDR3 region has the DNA TGTGCCAGCAGTGAACTGGAGAAGAACACTGAAGCTTTCTTT. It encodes CASSELEKNTEAFF.